The rows below give T cell receptor beta chains drawn from one sample of a study of STAT5B mutations in CD4+ large granular lymphocyte leukemia. Here immunoSEQ multiplex PCR was the method, and the copy in TCRdb shows in-frame clones only, minus some. The table lists fewer than 45,000 clones, 75% to 85% of them singletons. Sequencing used CD4+ T cells from blood buffy coats. These receptors were obtained from a human donor in good health. The CDR3 runs from the conserved cysteine through the conserved F or W. The D gene is left open where the match is weak. Clone size is shown for a subset of rows, as once, few, many or a class of expanded clone.

d_call: NA; j_call: TRBJ1-4; clone_size: NA; v_call: TRBV15; cdr3_aa: CATSRDQWDYEKLFF; cdr3_nt: TGTGCCACCAGCAGAGATCAATGGGATTATGAAAAACTGTTTTTT
d_call: NA; j_call: TRBJ2-1; clone_size: once; v_call: TRBV14; cdr3_aa: CASSHGENNEQFF; cdr3_nt: TGTGCCAGCAGCCACGGTGAGAACAATGAGCAGTTCTTC
d_call: NA; j_call: TRBJ2-7; clone_size: NA; v_call: TRBV6-1; cdr3_aa: CASSDWGGAGEQYF; cdr3_nt: TGTGCCAGCAGTGATTGGGGGGGGGCAGGGGAGCAGTACTTC
d_call: NA; j_call: TRBJ1-1; clone_size: NA; v_call: TRBV18; cdr3_aa: CATGGAVNTEAFF; cdr3_nt: TGTGCCACTGGGGGGGCGGTGAACACTGAAGCTTTCTTT
d_call: TRBD2; j_call: TRBJ2-5; clone_size: NA; v_call: TRBV4-3; cdr3_aa: CASSQDASGRGETQYF; cdr3_nt: TGCGCCAGCAGCCAAGATGCTAGCGGGAGAGGGGAGACCCAGTACTTC
d_call: NA; j_call: TRBJ2-3; clone_size: NA; v_call: TRBV27; cdr3_aa: CASSLEGVRAADTQYF; cdr3_nt: TGTGCCAGCAGTTTAGAAGGCGTCAGGGCTGCAGATACGCAGTATTTT
d_call: NA; j_call: TRBJ1-1; clone_size: NA; v_call: TRBV5-1; cdr3_aa: CASSLGPGPPNTEAFF; cdr3_nt: TGCGCCAGCAGCTTGGGCCCCGGGCCCCCGAACACTGAAGCTTTCTTT
d_call: NA; j_call: TRBJ2-7; clone_size: NA; v_call: TRBV5-6; cdr3_aa: CASSLGGVYEQYF; cdr3_nt: TGTGCCAGCAGCTTGGGCGGGGTCTACGAGCAGTACTTC
d_call: NA; j_call: TRBJ2-7; clone_size: NA; v_call: TRBV10-3; cdr3_aa: CAISESVPGGQYF; cdr3_nt: TGTGCCATCAGTGAGTCGGTCCCTGGGGGGCAGTACTTC
d_call: TRBD2; j_call: TRBJ2-7; clone_size: NA; v_call: TRBV5-6; cdr3_aa: CASSFPTSGPYEQYF; cdr3_nt: TGTGCCAGCAGCTTCCCTACTAGCGGGCCCTACGAGCAGTACTTC
d_call: NA; j_call: TRBJ1-2; clone_size: NA; v_call: TRBV27; cdr3_aa: CASSGQRREGYTF; cdr3_nt: TGTGCCAGCAGTGGCCAACGCCGAGAAGGCTACACCTTC
d_call: NA; j_call: TRBJ2-1; clone_size: NA; v_call: TRBV18; cdr3_aa: CASSPNRDDEQFF; cdr3_nt: TGTGCCAGCTCACCAAACCGGGACGATGAGCAGTTCTTC
d_call: NA; j_call: TRBJ1-1; clone_size: few; v_call: TRBV12-5; cdr3_aa: CASGSTGNTEAFF; cdr3_nt: TGTGCTAGTGGTTCGACAGGGAACACTGAAGCTTTCTTT
d_call: NA; j_call: TRBJ2-6; clone_size: NA; v_call: TRBV9; cdr3_aa: CASSGYSGANVLTF; cdr3_nt: TGTGCCAGCAGCGGTTACTCTGGGGCCAACGTCCTGACTTTC
d_call: TRBD1; j_call: TRBJ1-1; clone_size: NA; v_call: TRBV7-3; cdr3_aa: CASSLYGTGVGTEAFF; cdr3_nt: TGTGCCAGCAGCTTATATGGGACAGGGGTAGGGACTGAAGCTTTCTTT
d_call: NA; j_call: TRBJ1-4; clone_size: NA; v_call: TRBV5-1; cdr3_aa: CASSLMGAHNEKLFF; cdr3_nt: TGCGCCAGCAGCTTGATGGGGGCTCATAATGAAAAACTGTTTTTT
d_call: TRBD1; j_call: TRBJ2-7; clone_size: NA; v_call: TRBV18; cdr3_aa: CASTPSAGGREQYF; cdr3_nt: TGTGCCAGCACGCCGTCGGCAGGGGGTCGGGAGCAGTACTTC
d_call: TRBD1; j_call: TRBJ2-7; clone_size: NA; v_call: TRBV5-1; cdr3_aa: CASADQGVSYEQYF; cdr3_nt: TGCGCCAGCGCCGATCAGGGGGTTTCCTACGAGCAGTACTTC
d_call: TRBD2; j_call: TRBJ2-5; clone_size: NA; v_call: TRBV5-1; cdr3_aa: CASSFASGGAQETQYF; cdr3_nt: TGCGCCAGCAGCTTTGCTAGCGGGGGGGCCCAAGAGACCCAGTACTTC
d_call: NA; j_call: TRBJ2-5; clone_size: NA; v_call: TRBV5-1; cdr3_aa: CASSTLKGTDSQETQYF; cdr3_nt: TGCGCCAGCAGTACACTGAAAGGGACCGATAGCCAAGAGACCCAGTACTTC
d_call: TRBD1; j_call: TRBJ1-3; clone_size: NA; v_call: TRBV7-2; cdr3_aa: CASSLVGQGNTIYF; cdr3_nt: TGTGCCAGCAGCTTAGTCGGACAGGGTAACACCATATATTTT
d_call: NA; j_call: TRBJ1-1; clone_size: NA; v_call: TRBV5-6; cdr3_aa: CASSQFMNTEAFF; cdr3_nt: TGTGCCAGCAGCCAGTTCATGAACACTGAAGCTTTCTTT
d_call: TRBD2; j_call: TRBJ2-1; clone_size: NA; v_call: TRBV6-6; cdr3_aa: CASSRTSGSYNEQFF; cdr3_nt: TGTGCCAGCAGCCGGACTAGCGGCTCCTACAATGAGCAGTTCTTC
d_call: TRBD2; j_call: TRBJ2-1; clone_size: NA; v_call: TRBV5-1; cdr3_aa: CASSVGLAASSYNEQFF; cdr3_nt: TGCGCCAGCAGCGTGGGACTAGCGGCTAGCTCCTACAATGAGCAGTTCTTC
d_call: TRBD1; j_call: TRBJ1-5; clone_size: once; v_call: TRBV27; cdr3_aa: CASSFQGAGNQPQHF; cdr3_nt: TGTGCCAGCAGTTTCCAGGGGGCAGGCAATCAGCCCCAGCATTTT
d_call: TRBD1; j_call: TRBJ2-7; clone_size: NA; v_call: TRBV28; cdr3_aa: CASSLPGTGNVEQYF; cdr3_nt: TGTGCCAGCAGTTTGCCCGGGACAGGGAATGTCGAGCAGTACTTC
d_call: NA; j_call: TRBJ2-3; clone_size: NA; v_call: TRBV27; cdr3_aa: CASRPDEGPQYF; cdr3_nt: TGTGCCAGCAGACCGGACGAGGGGCCGCAGTATTTT
d_call: TRBD1; j_call: TRBJ2-5; clone_size: NA; v_call: TRBV27; cdr3_aa: CASSLDRRPGGGETQYF; cdr3_nt: TGTGCCAGCAGTCTCGACAGACGCCCAGGGGGCGGAGAGACCCAGTACTTC
d_call: TRBD2; j_call: TRBJ2-3; clone_size: NA; v_call: TRBV7-2; cdr3_aa: CASRISGTSGRGAQYF; cdr3_nt: TGTGCCAGCAGGATTTCCGGGACTAGCGGGAGGGGGGCGCAGTATTTT
d_call: NA; j_call: TRBJ1-4; clone_size: NA; v_call: TRBV28; cdr3_aa: CASSFGWAGPNEKLFF; cdr3_nt: TGTGCCAGCAGTTTCGGGTGGGCCGGACCTAATGAAAAACTGTTTTTT
d_call: NA; j_call: TRBJ2-5; clone_size: NA; v_call: TRBV5-1; cdr3_aa: CASSWGGVGYQETQYF; cdr3_nt: TGCGCCAGCAGCTGGGGCGGTGTCGGATACCAAGAGACCCAGTACTTC
d_call: NA; j_call: TRBJ2-4; clone_size: NA; v_call: TRBV4-1; cdr3_aa: CASSQENIQYF; cdr3_nt: TGCGCCAGCAGCCAAGAGAACATTCAGTACTTC